This entry describes one T cell receptor beta chain. Its specificity is unknown. This entry comes from a study of a mutant IDH1 vaccine in newly diagnosed glioma. Study summary: Initiation of the vaccine course occurred 4-6 weeks after radiotherapy alone, or alongside temozolomide cycles. Former treatment meant radiotherapy, temozolomide, or both; the majority had gotten both. Study-level points and caveats: Immune responses arising from the vaccine appeared in about 95% of patients.

Clones were read by immunoSEQ multiplex PCR, and TCRdb kept only the in-frame ones, dropping some. The sample records around 50,000 clones, approximately 90% being singletons. Time point meaning: week 5, during vaccination. A 20-mer mutant IDH1 peptide at 300 ug was injected subcutaneously with topical imiquimod. Donors had new IDH1-mutant astrocytomas of WHO grade 3 or 4 (ATRX-lost). The CDR3 extends over 14 amino acids. J lost 4 bases, V lost 5 bases, and 9 bases had no gene match. Germline CDR1 is GTSNPN and CDR2 is SVGIG (reference sequence). The chain carries TRBV30 and TRBJ2-7, with 9 bases lining up with TRBD1. The sample was PBMCs, taken from a glioma patient whose treatment included an IDH1 peptide vaccine. The receptor comes from a woman between 40 and 55 years old with glioma. The CDR3 loop is CAWSGTGFTYEQYF. For the CDR3, the DNA is TGTGCCTGGTCCGGGACAGGGTTTACGTACGAGCAGTACTTC.